This TCR beta chain is drawn from a study of control samples from healthy donors and cancer patients. The CDR3 extends over 16 amino acids. Trimming took 5 bases from V and 2 from J, leaving 18 bases between them. Germline assignment: CDR1 LNHDA and CDR2 SQIVND (reference sequence). The repertoire was sequenced with immunoSEQ multiplex PCR; TCRdb's copy has only in-frame clones and lacks some. Among about 150,000 clones listed, 90% to 95% were seen once. The source is a woman in her late teens or twenties in good health. Sample: blood. J is TRBJ2-5 and V is TRBV19; maybe TRBD2 (6 bases). CDR3 bases: TGTGCCAGTAGTCTAAGGAGGGGCCCACCTCAAGAGACCCAGTACTTC. This gives the protein CASSLRRGPPQETQYF.